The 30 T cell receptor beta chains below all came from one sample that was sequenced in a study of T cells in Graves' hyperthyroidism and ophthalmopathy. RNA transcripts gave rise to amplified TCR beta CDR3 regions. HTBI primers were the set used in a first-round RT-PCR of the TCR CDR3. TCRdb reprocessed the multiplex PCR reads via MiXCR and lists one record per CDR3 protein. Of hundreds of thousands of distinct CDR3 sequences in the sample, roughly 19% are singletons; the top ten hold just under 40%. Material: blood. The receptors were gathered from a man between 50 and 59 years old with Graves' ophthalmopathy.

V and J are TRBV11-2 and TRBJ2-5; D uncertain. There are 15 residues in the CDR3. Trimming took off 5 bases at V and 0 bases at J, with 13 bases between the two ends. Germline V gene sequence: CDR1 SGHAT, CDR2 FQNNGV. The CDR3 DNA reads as TGTGCCAGCAGCAGCTGGGGTAGGAACCAAGAGACCCAGTACTTC. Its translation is CASSSWGRNQETQYF.

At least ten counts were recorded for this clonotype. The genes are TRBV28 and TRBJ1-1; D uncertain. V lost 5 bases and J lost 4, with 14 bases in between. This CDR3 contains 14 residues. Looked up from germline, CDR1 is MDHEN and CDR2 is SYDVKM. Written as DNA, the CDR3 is TGTGCCAGCAGTCTCCCCTCGAGAGGCACTGAAGCTTTCTTT. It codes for CASSLPSRGTEAFF.

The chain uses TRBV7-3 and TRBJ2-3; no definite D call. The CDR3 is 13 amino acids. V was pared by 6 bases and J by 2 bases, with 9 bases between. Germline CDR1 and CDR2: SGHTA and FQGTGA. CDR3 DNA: TGTGCCAGCAGTCCCGACCCCACAGATACGCAGTATTTT. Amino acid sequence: CASSPDPTDTQYF.

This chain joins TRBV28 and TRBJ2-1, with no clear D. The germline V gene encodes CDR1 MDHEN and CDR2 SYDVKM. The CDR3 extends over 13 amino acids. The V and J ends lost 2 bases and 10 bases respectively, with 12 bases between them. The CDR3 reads CASSLVAPREQFF. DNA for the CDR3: TGTGCCAGCAGTTTAGTCGCCCCCAGGGAGCAGTTCTTC. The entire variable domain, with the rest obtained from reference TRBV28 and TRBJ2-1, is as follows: DVKVTQSSRYLVKRTGEKVFLECVQDMDHENMFWYRQDPGLGLRLIYFSYDVKMKEKGDIPEGYSVSREKKERFSLILESASTNQTSMYLCASSLVAPREQFFGPGTRLTVL.

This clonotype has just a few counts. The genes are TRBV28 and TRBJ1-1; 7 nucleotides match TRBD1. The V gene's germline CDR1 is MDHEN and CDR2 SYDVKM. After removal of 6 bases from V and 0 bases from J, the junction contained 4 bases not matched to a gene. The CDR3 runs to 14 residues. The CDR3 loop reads CASRLDRVNTEAFF. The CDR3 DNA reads TGTGCCAGCAGGCTAGACAGGGTGAACACTGAAGCTTTCTTT.

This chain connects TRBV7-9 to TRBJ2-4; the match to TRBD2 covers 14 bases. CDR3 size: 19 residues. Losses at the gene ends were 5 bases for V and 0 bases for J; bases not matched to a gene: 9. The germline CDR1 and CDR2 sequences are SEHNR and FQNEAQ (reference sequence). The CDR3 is CASSGGLAGGGVAKNIQYF. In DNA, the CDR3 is TGTGCCAGCAGCGGAGGACTAGCGGGAGGAGGAGTAGCCAAAAACATTCAGTACTTC.

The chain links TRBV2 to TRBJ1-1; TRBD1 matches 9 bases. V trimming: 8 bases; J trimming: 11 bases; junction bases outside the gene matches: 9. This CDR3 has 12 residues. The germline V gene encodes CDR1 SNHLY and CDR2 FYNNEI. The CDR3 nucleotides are TGTGCCAGCGGGGGGACAGGGTTTTTCGCTTTCTTT. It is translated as CASGGTGFFAFF.

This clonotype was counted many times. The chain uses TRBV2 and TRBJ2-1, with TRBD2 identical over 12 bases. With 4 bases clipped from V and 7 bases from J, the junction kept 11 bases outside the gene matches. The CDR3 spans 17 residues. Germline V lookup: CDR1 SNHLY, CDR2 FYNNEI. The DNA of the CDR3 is TGTGCCAGCAGTGGGATGGCTAGCGGGAGGGCCGGGAATGAGCAGTTCTTC. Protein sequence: CASSGMASGRAGNEQFF.

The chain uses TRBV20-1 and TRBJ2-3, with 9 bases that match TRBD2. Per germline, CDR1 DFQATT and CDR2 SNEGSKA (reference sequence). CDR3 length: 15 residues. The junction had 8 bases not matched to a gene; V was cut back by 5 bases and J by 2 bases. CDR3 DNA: TGCAGTGCTGACGCCGGGACTAGCTTCACAGATACGCAGTATTTT. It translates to CSADAGTSFTDTQYF.

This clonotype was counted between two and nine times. CDR3 residues: CSLGGGLDTEAFF. The CDR3 region has the DNA TGCAGTTTAGGGGGAGGGTTAGACACTGAAGCTTTCTTT. V gene TRBV20-1 combines with J gene TRBJ1-1, with D perhaps matching TRBD1 (6 bases). From germline, CDR1 is DFQATT and CDR2 SNEGSKA (reference sequence). V shed 8 bases and J shed 3 bases, with 16 bases lying between them. CDR3 length: 13 amino acids.

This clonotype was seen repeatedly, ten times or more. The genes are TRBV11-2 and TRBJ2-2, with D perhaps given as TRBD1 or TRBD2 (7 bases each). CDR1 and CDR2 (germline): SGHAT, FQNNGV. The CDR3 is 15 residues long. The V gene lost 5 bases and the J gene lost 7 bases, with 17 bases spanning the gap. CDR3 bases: TGTGCCAGCAGCCCAGGGGGAGGGATGATCGGGGAGCTGTTTTTT. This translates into CASSPGGGMIGELFF.

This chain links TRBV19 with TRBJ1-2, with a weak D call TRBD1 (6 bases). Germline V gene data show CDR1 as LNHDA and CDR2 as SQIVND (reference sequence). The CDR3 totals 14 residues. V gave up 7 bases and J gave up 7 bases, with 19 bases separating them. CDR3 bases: TGTGCCAGTATCGAGACCAGGGGCAAGGGTGGCTACACCTTC. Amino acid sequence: CASIETRGKGGYTF.

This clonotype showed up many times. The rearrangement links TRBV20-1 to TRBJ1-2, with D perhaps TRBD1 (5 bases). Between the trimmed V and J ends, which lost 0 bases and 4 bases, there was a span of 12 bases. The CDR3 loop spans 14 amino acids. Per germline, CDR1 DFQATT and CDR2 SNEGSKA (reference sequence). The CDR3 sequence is CSAREQGRAYGYTF. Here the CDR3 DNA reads TGCAGTGCTAGAGAGCAGGGACGGGCCTATGGCTACACCTTC.

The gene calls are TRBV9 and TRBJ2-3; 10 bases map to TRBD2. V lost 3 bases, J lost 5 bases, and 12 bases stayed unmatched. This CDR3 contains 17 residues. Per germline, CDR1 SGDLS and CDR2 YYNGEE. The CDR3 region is CASSGLAGGVGGDTQYF. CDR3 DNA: TGTGCCAGCAGCGGACTAGCGGGCGGGGTAGGTGGAGATACGCAGTATTTT.

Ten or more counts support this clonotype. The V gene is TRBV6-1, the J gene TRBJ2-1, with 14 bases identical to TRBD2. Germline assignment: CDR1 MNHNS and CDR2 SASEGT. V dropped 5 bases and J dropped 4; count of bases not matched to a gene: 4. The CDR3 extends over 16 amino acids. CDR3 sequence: CASSFRLAGGYNEQFF. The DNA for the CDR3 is TGTGCCAGCAGTTTCCGACTAGCGGGAGGGTACAATGAGCAGTTCTTC.

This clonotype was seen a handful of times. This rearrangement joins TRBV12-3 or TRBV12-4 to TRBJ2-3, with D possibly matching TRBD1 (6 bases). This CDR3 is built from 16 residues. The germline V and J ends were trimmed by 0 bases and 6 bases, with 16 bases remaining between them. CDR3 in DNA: TGTGCCAGCAGTTTAGCGCTTGGCAGGGGTGGGGATACGCAGTATTTT. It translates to CASSLALGRGGDTQYF.

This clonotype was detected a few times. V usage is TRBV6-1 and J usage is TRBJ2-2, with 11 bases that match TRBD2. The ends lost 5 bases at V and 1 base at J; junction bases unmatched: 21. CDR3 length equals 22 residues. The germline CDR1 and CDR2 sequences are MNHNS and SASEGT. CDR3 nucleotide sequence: TGTGCCAGCAGTTACAGCGGGGCCCTATGGACTAGCGGGTCGGGGAACACCGGGGAGCTGTTTTTT. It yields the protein CASSYSGALWTSGSGNTGELFF.

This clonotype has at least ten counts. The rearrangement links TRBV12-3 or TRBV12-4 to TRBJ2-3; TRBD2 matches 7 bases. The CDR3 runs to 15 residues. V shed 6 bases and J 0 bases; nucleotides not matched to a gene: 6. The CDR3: CASRLSGPSTDTQYF. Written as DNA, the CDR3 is TGTGCCAGCAGACTTAGCGGGCCTAGCACAGATACGCAGTATTTT.

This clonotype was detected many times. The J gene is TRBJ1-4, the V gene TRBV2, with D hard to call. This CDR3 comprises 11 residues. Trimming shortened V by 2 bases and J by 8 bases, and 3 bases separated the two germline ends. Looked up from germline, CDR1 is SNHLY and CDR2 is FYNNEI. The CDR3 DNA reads TGTGCCAGCAGTGAAAGGGAAAAACTGTTTTTT. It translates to CASSEREKLFF.

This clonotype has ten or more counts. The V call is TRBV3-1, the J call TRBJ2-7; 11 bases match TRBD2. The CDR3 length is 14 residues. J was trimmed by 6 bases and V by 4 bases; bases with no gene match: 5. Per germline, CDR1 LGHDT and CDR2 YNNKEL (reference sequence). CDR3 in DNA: TGTGCCAGCAGCCCTACTAGCGGGAGTACCGAGCAGTACTTC. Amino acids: CASSPTSGSTEQYF.

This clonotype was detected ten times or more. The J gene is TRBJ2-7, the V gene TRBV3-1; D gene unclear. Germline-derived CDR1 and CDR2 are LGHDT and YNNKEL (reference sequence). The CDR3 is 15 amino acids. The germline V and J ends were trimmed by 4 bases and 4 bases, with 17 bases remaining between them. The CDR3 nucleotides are TGTGCCAGCAGCCCTTGGATAGGGTCGAGTTACGAGCAGTACTTC. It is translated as CASSPWIGSSYEQYF.

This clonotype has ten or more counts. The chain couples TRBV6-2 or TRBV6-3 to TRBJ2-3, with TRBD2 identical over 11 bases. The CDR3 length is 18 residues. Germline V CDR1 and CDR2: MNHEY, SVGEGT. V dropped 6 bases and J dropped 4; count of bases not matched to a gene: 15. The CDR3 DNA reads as TGTGCCAGCAGAGAGAGGACTAGCGGGCTGACTAGGGCAGATACGCAGTATTTT. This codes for CASRERTSGLTRADTQYF.

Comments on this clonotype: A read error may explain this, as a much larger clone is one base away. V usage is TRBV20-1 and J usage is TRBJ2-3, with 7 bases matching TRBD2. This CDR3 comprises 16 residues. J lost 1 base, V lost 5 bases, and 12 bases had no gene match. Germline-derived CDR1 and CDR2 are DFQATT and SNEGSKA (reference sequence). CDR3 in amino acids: CSAAPPGAGGTDTQYF. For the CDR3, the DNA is TGCAGTGCTGCCCCGCCTGGCGCGGGAGGCACAGATACGCAGTATTTT.

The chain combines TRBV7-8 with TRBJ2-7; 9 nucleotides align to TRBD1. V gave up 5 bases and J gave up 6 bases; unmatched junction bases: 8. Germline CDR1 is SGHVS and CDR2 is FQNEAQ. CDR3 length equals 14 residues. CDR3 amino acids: CASSVPGQGGEQYF. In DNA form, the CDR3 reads TGTGCCAGCAGCGTACCGGGACAGGGAGGCGAGCAGTACTTC.

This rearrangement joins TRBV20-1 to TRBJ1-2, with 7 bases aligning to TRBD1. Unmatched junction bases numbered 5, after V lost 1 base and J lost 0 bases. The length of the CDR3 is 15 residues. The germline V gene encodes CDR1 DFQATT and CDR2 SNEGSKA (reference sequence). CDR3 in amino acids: CSARGGTATNYGYTF. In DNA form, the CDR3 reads TGCAGTGCTAGAGGCGGGACAGCAACTAACTATGGCTACACCTTC.

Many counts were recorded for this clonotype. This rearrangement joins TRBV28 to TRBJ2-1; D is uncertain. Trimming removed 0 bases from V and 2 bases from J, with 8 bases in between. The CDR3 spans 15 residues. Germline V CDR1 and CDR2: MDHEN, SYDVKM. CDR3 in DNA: TGTGCCAGCAGTTTATGGAGGATCGCCTACAATGAGCAGTTCTTC. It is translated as CASSLWRIAYNEQFF.

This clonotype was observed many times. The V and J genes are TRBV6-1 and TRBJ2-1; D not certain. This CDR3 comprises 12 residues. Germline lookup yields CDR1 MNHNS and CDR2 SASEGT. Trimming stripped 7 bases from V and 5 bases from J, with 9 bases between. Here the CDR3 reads CASMGGHNEQFF. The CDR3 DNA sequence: TGTGCCAGCATGGGCGGTCACAATGAGCAGTTCTTC.

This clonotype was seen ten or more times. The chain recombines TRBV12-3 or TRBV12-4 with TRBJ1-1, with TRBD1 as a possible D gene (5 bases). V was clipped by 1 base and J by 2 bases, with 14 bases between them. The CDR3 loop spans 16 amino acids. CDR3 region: CASSLVQVESNTEAFF. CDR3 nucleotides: TGTGCCAGCAGTTTAGTACAGGTCGAATCCAACACTGAAGCTTTCTTT.

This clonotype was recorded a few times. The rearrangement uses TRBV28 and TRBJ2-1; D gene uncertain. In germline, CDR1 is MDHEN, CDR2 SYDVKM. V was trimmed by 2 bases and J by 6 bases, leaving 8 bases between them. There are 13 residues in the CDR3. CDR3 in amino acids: CASSLASVNEQFF. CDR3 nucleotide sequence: TGTGCCAGCAGTTTAGCGAGCGTCAATGAGCAGTTCTTC. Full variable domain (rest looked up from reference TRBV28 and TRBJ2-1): DVKVTQSSRYLVKRTGEKVFLECVQDMDHENMFWYRQDPGLGLRLIYFSYDVKMKEKGDIPEGYSVSREKKERFSLILESASTNQTSMYLCASSLASVNEQFFGPGTRLTVL.

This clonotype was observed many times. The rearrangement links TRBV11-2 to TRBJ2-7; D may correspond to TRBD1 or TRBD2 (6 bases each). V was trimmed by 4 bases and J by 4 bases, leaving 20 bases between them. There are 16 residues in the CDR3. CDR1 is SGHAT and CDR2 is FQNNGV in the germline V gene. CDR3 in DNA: TGTGCCAGCAGCTCCCCTCGGGGGCCCGGACCATACGAGCAGTACTTC. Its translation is CASSSPRGPGPYEQYF.